This T cell receptor beta chain was recorded in a study of cytomegalovirus exposure and HLA in healthy donors. Germline CDR1 is LNHDA and CDR2 is SQIVND (reference sequence). V shed 3 bases and J shed 7 bases, with 15 bases lying between them. CDR3 size: 14 residues. Amplification used 60 Vbeta primers and 13 Jbeta primers. Sequencing used immunoSEQ multiplex PCR; TCRdb keeps in-frame clones, though not all of them. Of 93,000 or so clones detected, around 79% appear once; the ten largest clones hold 4%. Study conclusions and caveats: Immune exposure data for these donors was limited to CMV serostatus. It was reported that TCR beta sequences correctly inferred the HLA-A and HLA-B alleles for most subjects.

This clone was found a few times. Its antigen remains unidentified. The sequence derives from a man between 45 and 60 years old in good health and CMV-seropositive. The gene calls are TRBV19 and TRBJ1-2, with D possibly TRBD1 on 5 matching bases. Sequenced material: PBMCs. The CDR3 reads CASSIGGTLSGYTF. The CDR3 DNA is TGTGCCAGTAGTATCGGGGGTACGTTATCTGGCTACACCTTC. Full variable domain (outside the CDR3, taken from reference TRBV19 and TRBJ1-2): DGGITQSPKYLFRKEGQNVTLSCEQNLNHDAMYWYRQDPGQGLRLIYYSQIVNDFQKGDIAEGYSVSREKKESFPLTVTSAQKNPTAFYLCASSIGGTLSGYTFGSGTRLTVV.